Listed here are 26 T cell receptor beta chains from one sample, sequenced in a study of shared clonotypes between healthy human individuals. The naive CD8 fraction comprised CD45RO-negative cells positively selected for CCR7 and excluded terminally differentiated effector memory CD45RA+ cells. TCRdb's table, derived via immunoSEQ multiplex PCR, lists solely in-frame clones and lacks some. The sample includes roughly 1,800,000 clones, approximately 95% of them seen just once. Sequenced sample: naive CD8+ T cells sorted from blood. All receptors derive from a man aged 18 to 30 in good health.

This rearrangement joins TRBV29-1 to TRBJ2-2, with TRBD2 as a possible D gene (7 bases). Per germline, CDR1 SQVTM and CDR2 ANQGSEA. V was pared by 5 bases and J by 1 base, with 20 bases between. The CDR3 runs to 17 residues. The CDR3 is CSVIRGWEGENTGELFF. The DNA for the CDR3 is TGCAGCGTTATCCGAGGTTGGGAGGGGGAGAACACCGGGGAGCTGTTTTTT.

This sequence joins TRBV1 and TRBJ2-2; whether TRBD2, the table's D call, matches the DNA was not checked. TRBV1 is reported as a pseudogene. The length of the CDR3 is 16 residues. CDR3 sequence reads: CTSSQPPRIAERELFF. The CDR3 DNA reads TGCACCAGCAGCCAACCTCCTAGAATAGCGGAACGGGAGCTGTTTTTT.

This chain uses TRBV4-1 with TRBJ1-1, with unresolved D. V gave up 4 bases and J gave up 11 bases, with 17 bases separating them. This CDR3 contains 13 residues. CDR1 is MGHRA and CDR2 is YSYEKL in the germline V gene. The DNA of the CDR3 is TGCGCCAGCAGCCGAATGGGAGGCGGTGGGGCTTTCTTT. It yields the protein CASSRMGGGGAFF.

This clone was picked up one time. This chain links TRBV14 with TRBJ2-7, with 9 nucleotides matching TRBD2. CDR3 length equals 16 residues. V dropped 0 bases and J dropped 1; count of bases not matched to a gene: 4. Germline-derived CDR1 and CDR2 are SGHDN and FVKESK. The CDR3 bases are TGTGCCAGCAGCCAAGATGAAGCGGGGGGTTCCTACGAGCAGTACTTC. Its translation: CASSQDEAGGSYEQYF.

The chain couples TRBV5-4 to TRBJ2-2, with a weak D call TRBD2 (6 bases). CDR1 and CDR2 (germline): SGHNT, YYREEE (reference sequence). This CDR3 has 16 amino acids. Trimming took off 6 bases at V and 4 bases at J, with 19 bases between the two ends. The CDR3 loop is CASTTSAGLATGELFF. The DNA of the CDR3 is TGTGCCAGCACCACTTCGGCGGGACTGGCCACCGGGGAGCTGTTTTTT.

CDR3 nucleotide sequence: TGCGCCAGCAGCTTGGTGGCGGGGGCGTCCGAGACCCAGTACTTC. Its translation is CASSLVAGASETQYF. The chain combines TRBV5-1 with TRBJ2-5; the D gene is possibly TRBD2 (7 bases). There are 15 residues in the CDR3. Germline V CDR1 and CDR2: SGHRS, YFSETQ. V was shortened by 0 bases and J by 5 bases, with 14 bases between the two germline ends.

The CDR3 sequence: CASMLTGAGRGYTF. DNA for the CDR3: TGTGCCAGCATGCTCACGGGGGCTGGACGGGGCTACACCTTC. The rearrangement joins TRBV27 to TRBJ1-2, with D perhaps TRBD1 (6 bases). This CDR3 comprises 14 residues. In germline, CDR1 is MNHEY, CDR2 SMNVEV (reference sequence). V shed 7 bases and J shed 8 bases, with 20 bases lying between them.

The genes are TRBV7-6 and TRBJ2-7, with D uncertain. This CDR3 is 14 amino acids long. V was shortened by 2 bases and J by 1 base, with 9 bases between the two germline ends. CDR1 is SGHVS and CDR2 is FNYEAQ in the germline V gene. The CDR3 here is CASSLSSSSYEQYF. CDR3 DNA: TGTGCCAGCAGCTTAAGTTCCTCTTCCTACGAGCAGTACTTC. Based on the CDR3 plus reference TRBV7-6 and TRBJ2-7, the full variable domain is GAGVSQSPRYKVTKRGQDVALRCDPISGHVSLYWYRQALGQGPEFLTYFNYEAQQDKSGLPNDRFSAERPEGSISTLTIQRTEQRDSAMYRCASSLSSSSYEQYFGPGTRLTVT.

To note about this clone: The same CDR3 can be traced to other DNA sequences in this sample. This sequence joins TRBV10-2 and TRBJ1-1; D is unresolved. V lost 3 bases, J lost 5 bases, and 13 bases lay in between. Germline CDR1 reads WSHSY; CDR2 reads SAAADI. The CDR3 has 14 residues. This CDR3 is CASSDPGSGTEAFF. CDR3 coding DNA: TGCGCCAGCAGTGACCCGGGGTCGGGGACTGAAGCTTTCTTT.

V is TRBV27 and J is TRBJ2-1; the match to TRBD2 covers 10 bases. CDR1 and CDR2 (germline): MNHEY, SMNVEV (reference sequence). The CDR3 extends over 16 amino acids. The V and J ends lost 2 bases and 5 bases, in that order; junction bases with no gene match: 6. The CDR3 loop reads CASSLLAGVLNNEQFF. The CDR3 DNA is TGTGCCAGCAGTTTACTAGCGGGAGTTTTGAACAATGAGCAGTTCTTC.

This chain connects TRBV9 to TRBJ1-1; D is undetermined. The CDR3 sequence is 16 residues long. Germline CDR1 and CDR2: SGDLS and YYNGEE. V shed 5 bases and J shed 1 base, with 18 bases lying between them. The CDR3, as DNA: TGTGCCAGCAGTCTTGTACCCGGGGTTACGAACACTGAAGCTTTCTTT. As protein: CASSLVPGVTNTEAFF.

Concerning this clone itself: The same CDR3 is also encoded by other DNA sequences in this sample. This chain links TRBV29-1 with TRBJ1-1; a possible D gene is TRBD1 (6 bases). Trimming stripped 2 bases from V and 0 bases from J, with 7 bases between. CDR1 and CDR2 from the germline V gene are SQVTM and ANQGSEA. This CDR3 is built from 13 residues. As DNA, the CDR3 is TGCAGCGTTGAAAGGGGGATGAACACTGAAGCTTTCTTT. This sequence encodes CSVERGMNTEAFF.

This clone was seen just once. This rearrangement joins TRBV6-6 to TRBJ2-5, with 9 positions matching TRBD1. The CDR3 extends over 14 amino acids. With V trimmed by 5 bases and J by 14 bases, 15 bases remained unmatched. CDR1 is MNHNY and CDR2 is SVGAGI in the germline V gene (reference sequence). The CDR3 region has the DNA TGTGCCAGCAGTGTGGGGGTACTGACGGGACAGGGTTACTTC. As protein: CASSVGVLTGQGYF.

Concerning this clone: This same CDR3 is encoded by further DNA sequences in the sample. The genes are TRBV27 and TRBJ1-1; D is unclear. Germline assignment: CDR1 MNHEY and CDR2 SMNVEV (reference sequence). The germline V and J ends were trimmed by 1 base and 4 bases, with 7 bases remaining between them. The CDR3 has 13 residues. The CDR3 DNA is TGTGCCAGCAGTTTATTAGGGTCCACTGAAGCTTTCTTT. This gives the protein CASSLLGSTEAFF.

This rearrangement joins TRBV29-1 to TRBJ1-2; D remains unclear. The CDR3 runs to 13 residues. Between the trimmed V and J ends, which lost 7 bases and 3 bases, there was a span of 15 bases. Germline V lookup: CDR1 SQVTM, CDR2 ANQGSEA. DNA of the CDR3: TGCAGCGCCCGGGTTGGAGGCGACTATGGCTACACCTTC. Amino acid sequence: CSARVGGDYGYTF.

This CDR3 reads CASSLDEYQPQHF. The CDR3 nucleotides are TGTGCCAGCAGCTTAGATGAGTATCAGCCCCAGCATTTT. The rearrangement uses TRBV11-2 and TRBJ1-5, with D unclear. Trimming removed 0 bases from V and 5 bases from J, with 5 bases in between. Germline V gives CDR1 SGHAT, CDR2 FQNNGV. This CDR3 is 13 amino acids long.

The chain recombines TRBV4-2 with TRBJ1-2, with D perhaps TRBD1 (5 bases). V lost 0 bases, J lost 8 bases, and 22 bases lay in between. The CDR3 sequence is 17 residues long. From germline, CDR1 is LGHNA and CDR2 YNFKEQ. Written as DNA, the CDR3 is TGTGCCAGCAGCCAAGACTACGGGACTCAGCACCGCGGGGGCTACACCTTC. This sequence encodes CASSQDYGTQHRGGYTF.

V gene TRBV7-9 combines with J gene TRBJ2-5; D is possibly TRBD2 (5 bases). Germline loops: CDR1 SEHNR, CDR2 FQNEAQ (reference sequence). The CDR3 is made up of 16 amino acids. With 1 base removed from V and 0 bases from J, the gap between germline ends came to 12 bases. As DNA, the CDR3 is TGTGCCAGCAGCTTAGGGCCTTTCGGGAACCAAGAGACCCAGTACTTC. The encoded protein is CASSLGPFGNQETQYF.

The chain uses TRBV11-2 and TRBJ2-1, with 7 nucleotides matching TRBD2. Germline loops: CDR1 SGHAT, CDR2 FQNNGV. The CDR3 sequence is 17 residues long. The trim removed 1 base at V and 3 bases at J, leaving 9 bases unmatched. The CDR3 loop is CASSLALLGTNYNEQFF. CDR3 DNA sequence: TGTGCCAGCAGCTTAGCGCTATTAGGGACTAACTACAATGAGCAGTTCTTC.

The chain combines TRBV6-1 with TRBJ2-1; D not certain. Deletions cut 3 bases from V and 7 bases from J, with 7 bases between. This CDR3 region has 12 residues. Germline V gives CDR1 MNHNS, CDR2 SASEGT. CDR3 sequence: CASSDFWNEQFF. The CDR3, as DNA: TGTGCCAGCAGTGACTTTTGGAATGAGCAGTTCTTC.

The chain is built from TRBV19 and TRBJ2-3; D call uncertain. CDR1 and CDR2 (germline): LNHDA, SQIVND (reference sequence). Between the trimmed V and J ends, which lost 4 bases and 4 bases, there was a span of 3 bases. The CDR3 has 11 amino acids. CDR3 DNA sequence: TGTGCCAGTAGTACGGCAGATACGCAGTATTTT. As protein: CASSTADTQYF.

V usage is TRBV6-5 and J usage is TRBJ2-1; TRBD1 aligns across 8 bases. The CDR3 is 16 amino acids. The V gene end was trimmed by 0 bases and the J gene end by 3 bases; junction bases not matched to a gene: 4. CDR1 is MNHEY, CDR2 SVGAGI, per germline. This CDR3 is CASSYSWTGHYNEQFF. The CDR3, as DNA: TGTGCCAGCAGTTACTCGTGGACAGGGCACTACAATGAGCAGTTCTTC.

The chain recombines TRBV2 with TRBJ2-2; 7 bases are a match to TRBD2. The V gene's germline CDR1 is SNHLY and CDR2 FYNNEI. The V and J ends lost 4 bases and 0 bases, in that order; junction bases with no gene match: 2. The CDR3 is 15 amino acids. The CDR3 DNA sequence: TGTGCCAGCAGTGCCCGGGGGGCGAACACCGGGGAGCTGTTTTTT. Its protein is CASSARGANTGELFF.

V usage is TRBV7-9 and J usage is TRBJ2-3; 9 positions match TRBD2. J lost 7 bases, V lost 8 bases, and 10 bases had no gene match. CDR1 is SEHNR and CDR2 is FQNEAQ in the germline V gene (reference sequence). CDR3 length equals 14 residues. The CDR3 region is CASHGREGQNTQYF. CDR3 sequence (DNA): TGTGCCAGCCACGGGCGGGAGGGCCAAAATACGCAGTATTTT.

This sequence joins TRBV28 and TRBJ2-3; D is unclear. With 4 bases removed from V and 0 bases from J, the gap between germline ends came to 8 bases. CDR3 length: 14 amino acids. Germline lookup yields CDR1 MDHEN and CDR2 SYDVKM. The CDR3 nucleotides read TGTGCCAGCAGTTCCGATTGGAGCACAGATACGCAGTATTTT. Translated, it gives CASSSDWSTDTQYF. Combining the CDR3 with reference TRBV28 and TRBJ2-3 gives the whole variable domain DVKVTQSSRYLVKRTGEKVFLECVQDMDHENMFWYRQDPGLGLRLIYFSYDVKMKEKGDIPEGYSVSREKKERFSLILESASTNQTSMYLCASSSDWSTDTQYFGPGTRLTVL.

The chain links TRBV11-2 to TRBJ1-1; maybe TRBD1 (6 bases). Germline V gene lookup returns CDR1 SGHAT and CDR2 FQNNGV. V lost 1 base to trimming and J lost 6 bases, with 12 bases between them. The CDR3 contains 14 residues. The DNA for the CDR3 is TGTGCCAGCAGCTTAGTTGGGGACACTTCTGAAGCTTTCTTT. Amino acid sequence: CASSLVGDTSEAFF.